The 30 T cell receptor beta chains below all came from one sample that was sequenced in a study of CD8+CD57+ T cells in acquired aplastic anemia. Genomic DNA was employed as the template in profiling TCR beta VDJ and CDR3. MiXCR, applied by TCRdb to the reads, yields one record per CDR3 protein. This sample carries about 180,000 distinct CDR3 sequences, around 48% of them seen once, and the ten largest clones take around 1.8%. Sequencing involved patients with CD8+CD57+ cell expansion previously shown by flow cytometry. The sample consisted of sorted CD4+, CD8+, or CD8+CD57+ T cells (not recorded which) from PBMCs. All receptors derive from a human donor with aplastic anemia.

Notes on this clonotype: The conserved phenylalanine or tryptophan is not found at the CDR3 terminus, so this likely reflects a read error. It is unclear where the CDR3 begins or ends on the DNA, so no DNA is shown, and the CDR3 is as TCRdb lists it. The chain is built from TRBV9 and TRBJ1-1. The CDR3 is 10 residues long, counting both termini. The V gene's germline CDR1 is SGDLS and CDR2 YYNGEE. The CDR3 here is CASSVGDTFS.

This clonotype was counted many times. The rearrangement uses TRBV20-1 and TRBJ1-5; maybe TRBD1 (5 bases). Germline V gene lookup returns CDR1 DFQATT and CDR2 SNEGSKA (reference sequence). The CDR3 has 16 amino acids. Deletions cut 1 base from V and 2 bases from J, with 15 bases between. The CDR3 protein is CSARGAGAGGNQPQHF. In nucleotides, the CDR3 is TGCAGTGCTAGAGGGGCCGGGGCGGGGGGCAATCAGCCCCAGCATTTT.

Only a few counts were recorded for this clonotype. This chain connects TRBV6-5 to TRBJ2-3; 8 positions match TRBD1. Germline V gives CDR1 MNHEY, CDR2 SVGAGI. The CDR3 is 17 amino acids. Germline trimming cut 0 bases from V and 4 bases from J; bases unmatched to any gene: 9. In DNA, the CDR3 is TGTGCCAGCAGTTACTCGGGTACAGGGGGGCGGGCAGATACGCAGTATTTT. It is translated as CASSYSGTGGRADTQYF.

This chain joins TRBV10-2 and TRBJ1-2, with D possibly TRBD1 on 5 matching bases. Germline V lookup: CDR1 WSHSY, CDR2 SAAADI. This CDR3 is built from 12 residues. The ends were cut back, 3 bases at V and 8 bases at J, with 10 bases in the middle. CDR3 sequence (DNA): TGCGCCAGCAGTGAAAAAGGGGCCGGCTACACCTTC. This encodes CASSEKGAGYTF.

This clonotype occurred once. V is TRBV7-3 and J is TRBJ2-5; 9 bases line up with TRBD2. The ends lost 8 bases at V and 7 bases at J; junction bases unmatched: 11. CDR1 and CDR2 from the germline V gene are SGHTA and FQGTGA. The CDR3 spans 14 residues. The CDR3 DNA reads TGTGCCAGCTTCCCCGCGGGAGGGGGAGGGACCCAGTACTTC. Its translation: CASFPAGGGGTQYF.

This clonotype showed up many times. V usage is TRBV6-1 and J usage is TRBJ1-4, with D perhaps matching TRBD1 (5 bases). Germline CDR1 is MNHNS and CDR2 is SASEGT. The CDR3 loop spans 14 amino acids. The V and J ends lost 7 bases and 8 bases respectively, with 17 bases between them. CDR3 nucleotide sequence: TGTGCCAGCATAAGGGGACTGACCTACGAAAAACTGTTTTTT. Protein product: CASIRGLTYEKLFF.

This clonotype was seen at least ten times. The chain uses TRBV19 and TRBJ1-2, with 10 bases matching TRBD1. Trimming at V came to 5 bases and at J to 5 bases, leaving 5 bases not matched to a gene. Germline V CDR1 and CDR2: LNHDA, SQIVND (reference sequence). The CDR3 totals 14 residues. DNA of the CDR3: TGTGCCAGTAGTCCTTGGGACAGGGGTTATGGCTACACCTTC. It specifies CASSPWDRGYGYTF.

In this sample, this clonotype turned up a few times. The chain has TRBV6-1 and TRBJ2-5, with 9 positions matching TRBD1. After removal of 5 bases from V and 5 bases from J, the junction contained 6 bases not matched to a gene. Germline CDR1 is MNHNS and CDR2 is SASEGT. The CDR3 loop spans 14 amino acids. In DNA, the CDR3 is TGTGCCAGCAGTACGGGACAGGGAGGCGAGACCCAGTACTTC. The encoded protein is CASSTGQGGETQYF.

The rearrangement links TRBV20-1 to TRBJ2-2; D is unclear. Germline V gene lookup returns CDR1 DFQATT and CDR2 SNEGSKA (reference sequence). This CDR3 has 16 residues. V was cut by 0 bases and J by 0 bases, with 11 bases left in between. CDR3 loop: CSAREAGRPNTGELFF. The CDR3 coding sequence is TGCAGTGCTAGAGAGGCCGGTAGACCGAACACCGGGGAGCTGTTTTTT.

This clonotype came up a few times. The J gene is TRBJ1-2, the V gene TRBV6-1, with D hard to call. Looked up from germline, CDR1 is MNHNS and CDR2 is SASEGT. Trimming removed 1 base from V and 7 bases from J, with 10 bases in between. The CDR3 spans 13 residues. The CDR3 region has the DNA TGTGCCAGCAGTGAAGGGGAGACGCCTGGCTACACCTTC. It encodes CASSEGETPGYTF.

This clonotype was detected only a few times. The chain carries TRBV9 and TRBJ2-7, with a possible D match to TRBD1 (5 bases). The V and J ends lost 2 bases and 7 bases respectively, with 13 bases between them. The CDR3 loop spans 13 amino acids. Looked up from germline, CDR1 is SGDLS and CDR2 is YYNGEE. The CDR3 nucleotides read TGTGCCAGCAGCGTCAGGGCAGACGGAGAGCAGTACTTC. It specifies CASSVRADGEQYF.

This clonotype was recorded many times. The V gene is TRBV6-5, the J gene TRBJ1-5, with D perhaps matching TRBD1 (5 bases). Germline CDR1 reads MNHEY; CDR2 reads SVGAGI. V lost 4 bases to trimming and J lost 5 bases, with 12 bases between them. This CDR3 has 14 residues. This CDR3 is CASSSGTSYQPQHF. CDR3 coding DNA: TGTGCCAGCAGTTCCGGGACTTCGTATCAGCCCCAGCATTTT.

This clonotype has more than one count but fewer than ten. The chain combines TRBV29-1 with TRBJ1-1; D is unclear. The germline CDR1 and CDR2 sequences are SQVTM and ANQGSEA. This CDR3 region has 12 residues. V was shortened by 6 bases and J by 3 bases, with 11 bases between the two germline ends. CDR3 in DNA: TGCAGCGTCTCGGACGGTGACACTGAAGCTTTCTTT. Encoded protein: CSVSDGDTEAFF.

This clonotype appeared many times. V usage is TRBV5-6 and J usage is TRBJ1-1, with TRBD1 identical over 9 bases. Germline trimming cut 2 bases from V and 6 bases from J; bases unmatched to any gene: 5. Germline CDR1 and CDR2: SGHDT and YYEEEE. The CDR3 length is 14 residues. Here the CDR3 reads CASSFRQGGAEAFF. The CDR3 region has the DNA TGTGCCAGCAGCTTCAGACAGGGGGGCGCTGAAGCTTTCTTT.

This clonotype appeared a few times. This chain uses TRBV5-1 with TRBJ2-5; tentatively, D is TRBD2 (6 bases). In germline, CDR1 is SGHRS, CDR2 YFSETQ. V was clipped by 6 bases and J by 11 bases, with 26 bases between them. This CDR3 region has 15 residues. The CDR3 sequence is CASMLAGTLQGTQYF. The CDR3 coding sequence is TGCGCCAGCATGTTGGCAGGGACTCTACAAGGGACTCAGTACTTC.

This clonotype was counted between two and nine times. The rearrangement joins TRBV2 to TRBJ2-7; 8 bases map to TRBD1. The CDR3 consists of 12 residues. Trimming cost V 10 bases and J 2 bases; bases outside gene matches: 4. Germline V gene data show CDR1 as SNHLY and CDR2 as FYNNEI. The CDR3 loop reads CAIGTGTYEQYF. Here the CDR3 DNA reads TGTGCCATCGGGACAGGCACCTACGAGCAGTACTTC.

The V call is TRBV2, the J call TRBJ1-1, with 7 bases fitting TRBD1. Germline-derived CDR1 and CDR2 are SNHLY and FYNNEI. The J segment lost 0 bases and the V segment lost 5 bases, leaving 0 bases of the junction unmatched. The CDR3 has 13 residues. The CDR3 sequence: CASSTGVNTEAFF. The CDR3 bases are TGTGCCAGCAGTACAGGGGTGAACACTGAAGCTTTCTTT.

Notes on this clonotype: Possible read error: a much larger clone is one base away. Lacking the conserved final phenylalanine or tryptophan, this CDR3 likely reflects a read error. The J gene is TRBJ2-1, the V gene TRBV5-1; D not certain. Trimming shortened V by 1 base and J by 10 bases, and 6 bases separated the two germline ends. Germline CDR1 reads SGHRS; CDR2 reads YFSETQ. The CDR3 is made up of 11 amino acids. DNA for the CDR3: TGCGCCAGCAGCTTGAAATACGAGCAGTTCTCC. Translated, it gives CASSLKYEQFS.

This clonotype was observed a handful of times. The chain couples TRBV30 to TRBJ1-6; maybe TRBD1 (5 bases). The CDR3 spans 15 residues. Germline V gene data show CDR1 as GTSNPN and CDR2 as SVGIG (reference sequence). Trimming left V 4 bases short and J 7 bases short, with 17 bases between. CDR3 residues: CAWKSAGRGNSPLHF. The DNA for the CDR3 is TGTGCCTGGAAAAGTGCCGGACGGGGGAATTCACCCCTCCACTTT.

This clonotype was recorded many times. The chain employs TRBV7-2 and TRBJ1-5; D may be TRBD1 (6 bases). There are 15 residues in the CDR3. CDR1 SGHTA and CDR2 FQGNSA come from the germline V gene. Trimming stripped 3 bases from V and 2 bases from J, with 11 bases between. The CDR3 is CASSLDSGGNQPQHF. CDR3 coding DNA: TGTGCCAGCAGCTTGGACAGCGGAGGCAATCAGCCCCAGCATTTT. Full variable domain (outside the CDR3, taken from reference TRBV7-2 and TRBJ1-5): GAGVSQSPSNKVTEKGKDVELRCDPISGHTALYWYRQSLGQGLEFLIYFQGNSAPDKSGLPSDRFSAERTGGSVSTLTIQRTQQEDSAVYLCASSLDSGGNQPQHFGDGTRLSIL.

In its sample, this clonotype was seen many times. The chain is built from TRBV6-1 and TRBJ2-5; TRBD1 matches 8 bases. The CDR3 consists of 15 residues. J gave up 5 bases and V 7 bases, and 12 bases lay outside the gene matches. CDR1 MNHNS and CDR2 SASEGT come from the germline V gene. As DNA, the CDR3 is TGTGCCAGCACCGCAATCGGACAGGGTCAGGAGACCCAGTACTTC. Protein product: CASTAIGQGQETQYF.

This clonotype came up many times. This chain uses TRBV11-3 with TRBJ2-3, with 8 bases that match TRBD2. From germline, CDR1 is SGHNT and CDR2 YENEEA. This CDR3 comprises 13 residues. The ends lost 2 bases at V and 8 bases at J; junction bases unmatched: 3. CDR3 DNA sequence: TGTGCCAGCAGCTTAAGTCGGGAGGGTACGCAGTATTTT. Protein sequence: CASSLSREGTQYF.

In its sample, this clonotype was seen many times. This CDR3 reads CASSLGQGGQGYTF. In DNA form, the CDR3 reads TGTGCCAGCAGCCTGGGACAGGGGGGACAAGGCTACACCTTC. The chain employs TRBV5-8 and TRBJ1-2; TRBD1 agrees at 11 bases. Germline values: CDR1 SGHTS, CDR2 YDEGEE. The CDR3 has 14 amino acids. With 4 bases clipped from V and 8 bases from J, the junction kept 7 bases outside the gene matches.

This clonotype was detected once. Being one base from a much bigger clone, this may be a read error. J is TRBJ1-2 and V is TRBV10-3, with TRBD1 as a possible D gene (5 bases). The CDR3 covers 15 residues. From germline, CDR1 is ENHRY and CDR2 SYGVKD. Trimming removed 11 bases from V and 3 bases from J, with 22 bases in between. CDR3 bases: TGTGCCGGCAGGTCCCTTTTCTCAGGGTACTATGGCTACACCTTC. This codes for CAGRSLFSGYYGYTF.

This clonotype was detected ten times or more. This chain joins TRBV5-1 and TRBJ2-3, with D unclear. Germline loops: CDR1 SGHRS, CDR2 YFSETQ. This CDR3 contains 13 residues. Between the trimmed V and J ends, which lost 0 bases and 2 bases, there was a span of 4 bases. CDR3 loop: CASSLAPTDTQYF. The DNA of the CDR3 is TGCGCCAGCAGCTTGGCCCCCACAGATACGCAGTATTTT.

With regard to this clonotype: At one of its ends the junction is not consistent with the germline gene, which may arise from a read error. The V and J genes are TRBV20-1 and TRBJ2-1, with D possibly TRBD1 on 6 matching bases. In germline, CDR1 is DFQATT, CDR2 SNEGSKA (reference sequence). The CDR3 has 13 amino acids. CDR3 in DNA: TGCAGTGCTTCCGGGACGGACAGCAATGGGCAGTTCTTC. It specifies CSASGTDSNGQFF.

This clonotype was picked up a small number of times. CDR3 region: CASSSGLAGTYNEQFF. CDR3 nucleotides: TGTGCCAGCAGCTCCGGACTAGCGGGGACCTACAATGAGCAGTTCTTC. The V call is TRBV11-2, the J call TRBJ2-1; 12 positions match TRBD2. Germline V gene sequence: CDR1 SGHAT, CDR2 FQNNGV. This CDR3 comprises 16 residues. V shed 4 bases and J 2 bases; nucleotides not matched to a gene: 3. Together with reference TRBV11-2 and TRBJ2-1, the CDR3 gives the full variable domain: EAGVAQSPRYKIIEKRQSVAFWCNPISGHATLYWYQQILGQGPKLLIQFQNNGVVDDSQLPKDRFSAERLKGVDSTLKIQPAKLEDSAVYLCASSSGLAGTYNEQFFGPGTRLTVL.

This clonotype has only one observation. The V call is TRBV4-2, the J call TRBJ2-6; 8 bases match TRBD1. The CDR3 is 19 amino acids. The V gene end was trimmed by 7 bases and the J gene end by 0 bases; junction bases not matched to a gene: 14. Germline V gene lookup returns CDR1 LGHNA and CDR2 YNFKEQ. CDR3 protein: CASTRRPETGVSGANVLTF. The CDR3 DNA reads TGTGCCAGCACTCGGAGGCCCGAGACAGGGGTCTCTGGGGCCAACGTCCTGACTTTC.

A few counts support this clonotype. The rearrangement uses TRBV10-3 and TRBJ2-7, with TRBD1 identical over 7 bases. The V and J ends lost 10 bases and 3 bases, in that order; junction bases with no gene match: 6. Germline V gives CDR1 ENHRY, CDR2 SYGVKD. There are 12 residues in the CDR3. The CDR3: CASSAGGYEQYF. CDR3 sequence (DNA): TGTGCCAGCAGCGCAGGGGGCTACGAGCAGTACTTC.

V usage is TRBV6-5 and J usage is TRBJ2-7; 7 bases align to TRBD1. The CDR3 spans 15 residues. The V and J ends lost 4 bases and 2 bases, in that order; junction bases with no gene match: 8. CDR1 is MNHEY and CDR2 is SVGAGI in the germline V gene. The CDR3 spells CASSLLAGGAYEQYF. The CDR3 nucleotides are TGTGCCAGCAGTTTGCTCGCAGGGGGAGCCTACGAGCAGTACTTC.